A selection of T cell receptor beta chains follows, all from one sample in a study of OX40 agonist ivuxolimab in advanced cancers. The table came from immunoSEQ multiplex PCR; TCRdb's copy has only in-frame clones and leaves some out. Seen here are about 40,000 clones, more than 75% observed once, and the top ten hold 15% to 20%. The sample here was CD4+ or CD8+ T cells sorted from blood, taken in a trial of the OX40 agonist ivuxolimab. These receptors were collected from an adult with an advanced solid tumor such as melanoma, head and neck, liver or kidney cancer. CDR3s include the opening cysteine and the closing phenylalanine or tryptophan. The D gene is left open where the match is weak. Clone size is given for some rows only: seen once, a few or many times, or a class if the clone is expanded.

v_gene: TRBV28
d_gene: NA
abundance: NA
j_gene: TRBJ1-5
CDR3nt: TGTGCCAGCAGTTTAAATCAGCCCCAGCATTTT
CDR3aa: CASSLNQPQHF

v_gene: TRBV5-6
d_gene: NA
abundance: NA
j_gene: TRBJ1-2
CDR3nt: TGTGCCAGCAGCCTCCGGGACACCTATGGCTACACCTTC
CDR3aa: CASSLRDTYGYTF

v_gene: TRBV4-3
d_gene: NA
abundance: large
j_gene: TRBJ1-5
CDR3nt: TGCGCCAGCAGCCAAATCTGGAGGTGGAATCAGCCCCAGCATTTT
CDR3aa: CASSQIWRWNQPQHF

v_gene: TRBV5-4
d_gene: NA
abundance: NA
j_gene: TRBJ2-1
CDR3nt: TGTGCCAGCAGCGGGGGGAACAATGAGCAGTTCTTC
CDR3aa: CASSGGNNEQFF

v_gene: TRBV11-3
d_gene: NA
abundance: NA
j_gene: TRBJ1-1
CDR3nt: TGTGCCAGCAGCCCCCGGCTGAACACTGAAGCTTTCTTT
CDR3aa: CASSPRLNTEAFF

v_gene: TRBV6-5
d_gene: NA
abundance: NA
j_gene: TRBJ1-2
CDR3nt: TGTGCCAGCATGGGGGGAGAGAGCTATGGCTACACCTTC
CDR3aa: CASMGGESYGYTF

v_gene: TRBV27
d_gene: NA
abundance: NA
j_gene: TRBJ1-2
CDR3nt: TGTGCCAGCAGTTTATCAGGTTATGGCTACACCTTC
CDR3aa: CASSLSGYGYTF

v_gene: TRBV4-3
d_gene: TRBD2
abundance: NA
j_gene: TRBJ2-7
CDR3nt: TGCGCCAGCAGCCAGGGACTAGCGGGCTACGAGCAGTACTTC
CDR3aa: CASSQGLAGYEQYF

v_gene: TRBV28
d_gene: NA
abundance: NA
j_gene: TRBJ2-6
CDR3nt: TGTGCCAGCAGTTTACATGCAGCTGGGGCCAACGTCCTGACTTTC
CDR3aa: CASSLHAAGANVLTF

v_gene: TRBV6-5
d_gene: TRBD2
abundance: NA
j_gene: TRBJ2-5
CDR3nt: TGTGCCAGCAGTTATGGGACTAACCAAGAGACCCAGTACTTC
CDR3aa: CASSYGTNQETQYF

v_gene: TRBV6-6
d_gene: TRBD1
abundance: NA
j_gene: TRBJ1-2
CDR3nt: TGTGCCAGCAGTCCCGGGACAGAGTCCCATGGCTACACCTTC
CDR3aa: CASSPGTESHGYTF

v_gene: TRBV9
d_gene: NA
abundance: NA
j_gene: TRBJ2-3
CDR3nt: TGTGCCAGCAGCCGGGACACAGCAACAGATACGCAGTATTTT
CDR3aa: CASSRDTATDTQYF